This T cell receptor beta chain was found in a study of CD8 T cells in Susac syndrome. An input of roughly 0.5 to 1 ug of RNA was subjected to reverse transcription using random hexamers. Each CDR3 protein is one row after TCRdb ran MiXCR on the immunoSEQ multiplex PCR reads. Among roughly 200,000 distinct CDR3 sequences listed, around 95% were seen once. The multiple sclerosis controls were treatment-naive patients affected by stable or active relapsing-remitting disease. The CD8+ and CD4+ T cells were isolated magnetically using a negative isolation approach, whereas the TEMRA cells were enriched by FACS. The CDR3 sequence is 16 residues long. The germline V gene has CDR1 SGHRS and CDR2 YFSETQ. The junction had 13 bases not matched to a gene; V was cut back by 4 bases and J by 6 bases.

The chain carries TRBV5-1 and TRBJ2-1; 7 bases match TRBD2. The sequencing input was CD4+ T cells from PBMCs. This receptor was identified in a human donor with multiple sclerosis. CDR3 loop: CASSPGGGGPGNEQFF. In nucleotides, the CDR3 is TGCGCCAGCAGCCCGGGAGGCGGGGGTCCGGGCAATGAGCAGTTCTTC.